This T cell receptor (beta chain) was recovered during a study of blood T cell repertoires in COVID-19. TCRdb's copy holds only in-frame clones and misses some; the assay was immunoSEQ multiplex PCR. The profile shows about 160,000 clones, around 83% of them singletons. This CDR3 is 15 amino acids long. Germline CDR1 and CDR2: SEHNR and FQNEAQ (reference sequence). After removal of 4 bases from V and 4 bases from J, the junction contained 8 bases not matched to a gene. This TCR was sampled from a man aged 50 to 59 with active or convalescent COVID-19. The V and J genes are TRBV7-9 and TRBJ2-7; 9 nucleotides agree with TRBD2. The specimen sequenced was peripheral blood. CDR3 region: CASSSRLAAAYEQYF. The CDR3, as DNA: TGTGCCAGCAGCTCCCGACTAGCGGCGGCGTACGAGCAGTACTTC.